Following are 9 T cell receptor beta chains from one sample sequenced in a study of regulatory T cells in long-lasting Graves disease. Construction of the TCR beta libraries employed iRepertoire HTBI primers in conjunction with Arm-PCR of CDR3 regions. TCRdb re-analysed the multiplex PCR reads in MiXCR, keeping a single row per CDR3 protein. The sample contains about 500,000 distinct CDR3 sequences, 15% to 20% of which appear only once. Time point: newly diagnosed GD, antithyroid drugs for less than 3 months. TCR sequences were obtained from RNA taken from PBMCs. This sample was shared with a second study, whose subject was T cells in Graves' hyperthyroidism and ophthalmopathy.

The input for sequencing was peripheral blood mononuclear cells (PBMCs), taken at new diagnosis, from a patient treated with antithyroid drugs. These receptors originate from a man between 40 and 49 years old with Graves disease.

This clonotype was observed a handful of times. This chain joins TRBV5-5 and TRBJ2-5; D might be TRBD1 (6 bases). Germline V gene data show CDR1 as SGHKS and CDR2 as YYEKEE (reference sequence). V was cut by 0 bases and J by 3 bases, with 12 bases left in between. The CDR3 runs 15 residues. DNA for the CDR3: TGTGCCAGCAGCTTGGAGGGGACACCTAAAGAGACCCAGTACTTC. Translated: CASSLEGTPKETQYF.

This rearrangement joins TRBV13 to TRBJ2-7; no definite D call. This CDR3 is built from 12 residues. Germline V gene sequence: CDR1 PRHDT, CDR2 FYEKMQ (reference sequence). Trimming left V 2 bases short and J 4 bases short, with 6 bases between. This CDR3 is CASSLRKYEQYF. The CDR3 coding sequence is TGTGCCAGCAGCTTAAGGAAGTACGAGCAGTACTTC.

This clonotype was seen a handful of times. J is TRBJ1-1 and V is TRBV7-9, with a tentative D call TRBD1 (5 bases). Germline V gene data show CDR1 as SEHNR and CDR2 as FQNEAQ (reference sequence). The CDR3 loop spans 12 amino acids. V was clipped by 10 bases and J by 5 bases, with 14 bases between them. DNA of the CDR3: TGTGCCATCGGAGGAGGGGCGACTGAAGCTTTCTTT. Protein sequence: CAIGGGATEAFF.

This clonotype appeared a few times. This chain joins TRBV11-2 and TRBJ2-3; D is unresolved. Germline lookup yields CDR1 SGHAT and CDR2 FQNNGV. Trimming shortened V by 7 bases and J by 2 bases, and 16 bases separated the two germline ends. This CDR3 is 15 amino acids long. CDR3 residues: CASTQLGGATDTQYF. DNA for the CDR3: TGTGCCAGCACCCAGCTAGGCGGTGCCACAGATACGCAGTATTTT.

There are many counts of this clonotype. V is TRBV5-1 and J is TRBJ2-3, with TRBD2 matching 14 bases. CDR1 is SGHRS and CDR2 is YFSETQ in the germline V gene. The CDR3 extends over 15 amino acids. V lost 5 bases and J lost 6; bases outside the gene matches: 5. In DNA form, the CDR3 reads TGCGCCAGCAGACGCGGACTAGCGGGAGGTGATACGCAGTATTTT. This codes for CASRRGLAGGDTQYF.

This clonotype came up a few times. The CDR3 loop is CASSSHPTGHPSEQYF. For the CDR3, the DNA is TGTGCCAGCAGCTCCCACCCCACCGGACATCCCTCCGAGCAGTACTTC. This chain links TRBV5-4 with TRBJ2-7; D may be TRBD1 (5 bases). The V gene's germline CDR1 is SGHNT and CDR2 YYREEE (reference sequence). The ends were cut back, 3 bases at V and 6 bases at J, with 22 bases in the middle. This CDR3 region has 16 residues.

This clonotype is a singleton in its sample. No conserved phenylalanine or tryptophan ends this CDR3, so it is likely a read error. The V and J genes are TRBV5-1 and TRBJ2-1, with 8 nucleotides matching TRBD1. Germline V gene sequence: CDR1 SGHRS, CDR2 YFSETQ. This CDR3 has 14 residues. V lost 8 bases and J lost 2; bases outside the gene matches: 6. The CDR3 sequence is CASSGQGAYNEQFL. The CDR3 DNA sequence: TGCGCCAGTTCCGGACAGGGAGCCTACAATGAGCAGTTCCTC.

This chain joins TRBV3-1 and TRBJ2-2; no reliable D call. Between the trimmed V and J ends, which lost 1 base and 4 bases, there was a span of 10 bases. From germline, CDR1 is LGHDT and CDR2 YNNKEL (reference sequence). The CDR3 spans 15 residues. CDR3 loop: CASSQGTQATGELFF. DNA for the CDR3: TGTGCCAGCAGCCAAGGGACGCAGGCCACCGGGGAGCTGTTTTTT.

This clonotype was detected ten times or more. The J gene is TRBJ1-2, the V gene TRBV3-1; D gene unclear. The ends were cut back, 2 bases at V and 2 bases at J, with 9 bases in the middle. Germline assignment: CDR1 LGHDT and CDR2 YNNKEL (reference sequence). CDR3 size: 14 residues. The CDR3 region is CASSQRTLNYGYTF. The DNA for the CDR3 is TGTGCCAGCAGCCAAAGGACTCTAAACTATGGCTACACCTTC.